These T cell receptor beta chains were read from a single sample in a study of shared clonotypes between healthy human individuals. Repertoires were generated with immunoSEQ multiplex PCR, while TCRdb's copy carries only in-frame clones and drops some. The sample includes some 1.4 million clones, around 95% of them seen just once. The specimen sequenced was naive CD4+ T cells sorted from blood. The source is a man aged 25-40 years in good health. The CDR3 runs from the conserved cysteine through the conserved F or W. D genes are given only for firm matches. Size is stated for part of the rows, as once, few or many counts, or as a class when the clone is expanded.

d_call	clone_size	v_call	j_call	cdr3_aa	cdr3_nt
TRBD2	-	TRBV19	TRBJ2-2	CASKLAGENTGELFF	TGTGCCAGTAAACTAGCGGGCGAGAACACCGGGGAGCTGTTTTTT
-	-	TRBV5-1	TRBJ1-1	CASSLAGRGNTEAFF	TGCGCCAGCAGCTTGGCCGGCAGGGGTAACACTGAAGCTTTCTTT
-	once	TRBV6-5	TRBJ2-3	CASSYGDTPSTDTQYF	TGTGCCAGCAGTTACGGGGACACCCCTAGCACAGATACGCAGTATTTT
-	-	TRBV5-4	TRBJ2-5	CASSLEGQETQYF	TGTGCCAGCAGCTTGGAAGGGCAAGAGACCCAGTACTTC
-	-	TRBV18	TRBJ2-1	CASSPNLGEYNEQFF	TGTGCCAGCTCACCGAATCTAGGAGAGTACAATGAGCAGTTCTTC
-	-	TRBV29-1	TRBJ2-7	CSFTRRYEQYF	TGCAGCTTCACGAGGAGGTACGAGCAGTACTTC
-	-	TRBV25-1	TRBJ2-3	CASSELELSLYF	TGTGCCAGCAGTGAATTGGAGCTTAGCCTGTATTTT
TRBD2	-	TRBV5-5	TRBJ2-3	CASSRRTSGRTSSTDTQYF	TGTGCCAGCAGCCGAAGGACTAGCGGGAGGACCAGTAGCACAGATACGCAGTATTTT
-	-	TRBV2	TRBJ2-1	CASSENTPQFF	TGTGCCAGCAGTGAAAACACCCCGCAGTTCTTC
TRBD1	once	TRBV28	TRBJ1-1	CASSLPPLTGLNTEAFF	TGTGCCAGCAGTTTACCACCTCTGACAGGGCTGAACACTGAAGCTTTCTTT
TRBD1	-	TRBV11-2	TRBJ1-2	CASSPGQRGYDYGYTF	TGTGCCAGCAGCCCGGGACAGCGAGGATATGACTATGGCTACACCTTC
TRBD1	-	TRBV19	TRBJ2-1	CATNHDRANEQFF	TGTGCCACCAACCACGACAGGGCAAATGAGCAGTTCTTC
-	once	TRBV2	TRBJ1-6	CASSEAKWNSPLHF	TGTGCCAGCAGTGAAGCGAAGTGGAATTCACCCCTCCACTTT
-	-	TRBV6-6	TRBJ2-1	CASSYWGEYNEQFF	TGTGCCAGCAGTTACTGGGGCGAGTACAATGAACAGTTCTTC
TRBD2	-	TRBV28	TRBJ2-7	CASSGSGTSGMYEQYF	TGTGCCAGCAGTGGGAGTGGGACTAGCGGGATGTACGAGCAGTACTTC
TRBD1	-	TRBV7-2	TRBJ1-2	CASSRDSYGYTF	TGTGCCAGCAGCCGGGACAGCTATGGCTACACCTTC
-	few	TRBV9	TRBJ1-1	CASSVRSAFF	TGTGCCAGCAGCGTCCGCTCTGCTTTCTTT
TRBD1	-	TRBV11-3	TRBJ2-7	CASSPATGGLPYEQYF	TGTGCCAGCAGCCCGGCGACAGGGGGCCTTCCCTACGAGCAGTACTTC
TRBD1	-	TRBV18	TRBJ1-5	CASSPWTGINQPQHF	TGTGCCAGCTCACCGTGGACAGGGATCAATCAGCCCCAGCATTTT
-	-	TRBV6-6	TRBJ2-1	CASSYSSRSHEQFF	TGTGCCAGCAGTTACTCGTCCAGGTCCCATGAGCAGTTCTTC
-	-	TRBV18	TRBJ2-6	CASSPLSPGGASSGANVLTF	TGTGCCAGCTCACCCCTCAGTCCCGGGGGCGCCAGCTCTGGGGCCAACGTCCTGACTTTC
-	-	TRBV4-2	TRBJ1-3	CASTSLLAGNTIYF	TGTGCCAGCACCTCTCTTCTAGCTGGAAACACCATATATTTT
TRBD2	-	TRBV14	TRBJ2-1	CASSLLSGRGPYNEQFF	TGTGCCAGCAGCCTCCTTAGCGGGAGGGGGCCCTACAATGAGCAGTTCTTC
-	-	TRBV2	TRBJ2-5	CASSGVRETQYF	TGTGCCAGCAGTGGAGTTCGGGAGACCCAGTACTTC